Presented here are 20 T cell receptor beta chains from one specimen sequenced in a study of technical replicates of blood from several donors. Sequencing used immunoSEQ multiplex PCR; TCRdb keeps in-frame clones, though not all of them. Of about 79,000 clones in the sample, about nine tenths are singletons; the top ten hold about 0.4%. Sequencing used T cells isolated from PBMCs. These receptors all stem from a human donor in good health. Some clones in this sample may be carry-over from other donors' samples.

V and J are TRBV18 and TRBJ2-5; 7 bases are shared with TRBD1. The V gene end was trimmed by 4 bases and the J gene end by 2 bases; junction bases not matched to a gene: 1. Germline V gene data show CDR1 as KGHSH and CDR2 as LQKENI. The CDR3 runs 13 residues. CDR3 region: CASSLGQQETQYF. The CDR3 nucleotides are TGTGCCAGCTCACTGGGACAGCAAGAGACCCAGTACTTC.

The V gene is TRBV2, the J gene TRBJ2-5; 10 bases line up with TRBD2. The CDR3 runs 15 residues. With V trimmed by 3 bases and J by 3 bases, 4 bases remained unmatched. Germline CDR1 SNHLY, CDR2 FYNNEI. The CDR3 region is CASSESLAGEETQYF. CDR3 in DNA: TGTGCCAGCAGTGAGTCCCTAGCGGGAGAAGAGACCCAGTACTTC.

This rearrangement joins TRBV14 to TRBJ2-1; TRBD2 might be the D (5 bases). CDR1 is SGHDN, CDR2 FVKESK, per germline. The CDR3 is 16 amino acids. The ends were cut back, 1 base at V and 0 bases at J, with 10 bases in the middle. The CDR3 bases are TGTGCCAGCAGCCAAGTTGAAGGGAGCTCCTACAATGAGCAGTTCTTC. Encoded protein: CASSQVEGSSYNEQFF.

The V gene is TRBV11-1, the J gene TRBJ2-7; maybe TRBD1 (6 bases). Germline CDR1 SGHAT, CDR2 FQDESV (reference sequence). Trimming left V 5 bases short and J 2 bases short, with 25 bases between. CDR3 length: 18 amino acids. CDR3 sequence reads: CASSPKQGWKIFAYEQYF. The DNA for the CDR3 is TGTGCCAGCAGCCCTAAACAGGGTTGGAAGATTTTTGCCTACGAGCAGTACTTC.

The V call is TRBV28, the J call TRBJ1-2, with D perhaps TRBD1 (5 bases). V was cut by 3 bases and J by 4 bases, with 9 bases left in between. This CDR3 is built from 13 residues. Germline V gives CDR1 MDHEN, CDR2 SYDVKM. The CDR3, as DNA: TGTGCCAGCAGTTTCATGACAGTCTATGGCTACACCTTC. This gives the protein CASSFMTVYGYTF.

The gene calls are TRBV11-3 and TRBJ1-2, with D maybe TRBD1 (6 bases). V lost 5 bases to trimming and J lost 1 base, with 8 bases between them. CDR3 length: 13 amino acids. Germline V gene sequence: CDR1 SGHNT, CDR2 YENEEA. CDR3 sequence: CASSRQVNYGYTF. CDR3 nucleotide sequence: TGTGCCAGCAGCCGACAGGTTAACTATGGCTACACCTTC.

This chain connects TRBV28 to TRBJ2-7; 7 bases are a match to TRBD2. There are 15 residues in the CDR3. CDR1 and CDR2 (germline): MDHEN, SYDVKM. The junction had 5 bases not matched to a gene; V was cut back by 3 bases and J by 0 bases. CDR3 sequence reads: CASSLGGSASYEQYF. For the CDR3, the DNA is TGTGCCAGCAGTTTGGGCGGGAGCGCCTCCTACGAGCAGTACTTC.

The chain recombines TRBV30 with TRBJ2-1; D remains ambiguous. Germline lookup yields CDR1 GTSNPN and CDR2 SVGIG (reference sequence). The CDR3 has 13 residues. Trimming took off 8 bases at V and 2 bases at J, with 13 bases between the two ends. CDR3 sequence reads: CALEALPYNEQFF. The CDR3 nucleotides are TGTGCCCTCGAGGCTCTCCCCTACAATGAGCAGTTCTTC.

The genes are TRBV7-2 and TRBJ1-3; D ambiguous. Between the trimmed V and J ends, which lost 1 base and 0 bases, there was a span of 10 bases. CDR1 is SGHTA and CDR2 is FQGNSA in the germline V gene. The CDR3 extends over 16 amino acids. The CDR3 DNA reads TGTGCCAGCAGCTTAGTGTCAGCGTCCTCTGGAAACACCATATATTTT. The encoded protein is CASSLVSASSGNTIYF.

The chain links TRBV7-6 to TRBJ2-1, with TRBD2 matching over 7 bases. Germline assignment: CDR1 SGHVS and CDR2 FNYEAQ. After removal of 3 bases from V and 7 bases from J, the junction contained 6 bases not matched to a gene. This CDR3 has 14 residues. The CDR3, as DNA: TGTGCCAGCAGCTTCACCGGGACTATAAATGAGCAGTTCTTC. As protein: CASSFTGTINEQFF.

CDR3 loop: CASSLIGGDYGYTF. The CDR3 DNA sequence: TGCGCCAGCAGCTTGATCGGGGGGGACTATGGCTACACCTTC. The chain recombines TRBV5-1 with TRBJ1-2; possibly TRBD1 for D (5 bases). The CDR3 extends over 14 amino acids. The V end was cut by 1 base, the J end by 3 bases, with 10 bases between. Germline V gene data show CDR1 as SGHRS and CDR2 as YFSETQ.

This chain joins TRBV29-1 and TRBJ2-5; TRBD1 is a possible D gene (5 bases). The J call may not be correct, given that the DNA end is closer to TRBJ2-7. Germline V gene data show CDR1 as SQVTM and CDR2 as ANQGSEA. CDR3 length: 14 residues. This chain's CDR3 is CSVYTGQPTYEQYF. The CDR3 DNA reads TGCAGCGTCTACACAGGCCAGCCGACCTACGAGCAGTACTTC.

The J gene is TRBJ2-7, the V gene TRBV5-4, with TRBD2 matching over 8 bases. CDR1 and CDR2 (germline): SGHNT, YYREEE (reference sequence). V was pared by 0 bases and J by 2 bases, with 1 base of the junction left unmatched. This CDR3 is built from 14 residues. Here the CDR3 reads CASSLGAGAYEQYF. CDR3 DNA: TGTGCCAGCAGCTTGGGAGCGGGGGCCTACGAGCAGTACTTC.

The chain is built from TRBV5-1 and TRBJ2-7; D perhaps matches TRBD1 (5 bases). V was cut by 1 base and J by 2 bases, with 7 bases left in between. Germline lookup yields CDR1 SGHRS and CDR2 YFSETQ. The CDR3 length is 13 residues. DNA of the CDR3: TGCGCCAGCAGCTTGAGCAGGGCCTACGAGCAGTACTTC. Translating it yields CASSLSRAYEQYF.

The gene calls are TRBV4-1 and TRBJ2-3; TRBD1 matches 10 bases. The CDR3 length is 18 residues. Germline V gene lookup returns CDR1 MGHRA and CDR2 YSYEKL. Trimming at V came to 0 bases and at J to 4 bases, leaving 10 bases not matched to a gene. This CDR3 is CASSQDVMGTGEADTQYF. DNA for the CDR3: TGCGCCAGCAGCCAAGATGTGATGGGGACAGGGGAGGCAGATACGCAGTATTTT.

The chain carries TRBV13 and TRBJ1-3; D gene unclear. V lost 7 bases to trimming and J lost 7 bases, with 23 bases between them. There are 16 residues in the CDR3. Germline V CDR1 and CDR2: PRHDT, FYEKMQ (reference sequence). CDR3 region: CASISRHDPRGNTIYF. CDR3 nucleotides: TGTGCCAGCATCTCGAGACACGACCCCCGAGGGAACACCATATATTTT.

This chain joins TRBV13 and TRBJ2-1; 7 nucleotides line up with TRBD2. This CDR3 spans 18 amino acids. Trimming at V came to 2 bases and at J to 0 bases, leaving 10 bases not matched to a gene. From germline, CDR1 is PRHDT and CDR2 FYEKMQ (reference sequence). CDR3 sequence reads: CASSLRPAGQSSYNEQFF. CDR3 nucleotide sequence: TGTGCCAGCAGCTTACGCCCAGCGGGGCAAAGCTCCTACAATGAGCAGTTCTTC.

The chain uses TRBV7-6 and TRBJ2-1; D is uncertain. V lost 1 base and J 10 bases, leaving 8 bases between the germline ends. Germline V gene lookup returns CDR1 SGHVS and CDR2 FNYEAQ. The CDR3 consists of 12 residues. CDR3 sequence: CASSLEVQEQFF. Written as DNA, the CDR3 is TGTGCCAGCAGCTTAGAGGTACAGGAGCAGTTCTTC. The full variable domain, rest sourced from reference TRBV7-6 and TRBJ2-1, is GAGVSQSPRYKVTKRGQDVALRCDPISGHVSLYWYRQALGQGPEFLTYFNYEAQQDKSGLPNDRFSAERPEGSISTLTIQRTEQRDSAMYRCASSLEVQEQFFGPGTRLTVL.

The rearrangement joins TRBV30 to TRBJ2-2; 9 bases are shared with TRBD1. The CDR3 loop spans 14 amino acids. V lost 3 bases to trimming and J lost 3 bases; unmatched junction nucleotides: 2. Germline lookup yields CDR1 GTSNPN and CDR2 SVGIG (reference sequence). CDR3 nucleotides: TGTGCCTGGAGAGGGACAGGGTACACCGGGGAGCTGTTTTTT. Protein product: CAWRGTGYTGELFF. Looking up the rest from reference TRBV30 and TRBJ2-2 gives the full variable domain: SQTIHQWPATLVQPVGSPLSLECTVEGTSNPNLYWYRQAAGRGLQLLFYSVGIGQISSEVPQNLSASRPQDRQFILSSKKLLLSDSGFYLCAWRGTGYTGELFFGEGSRLTVL.

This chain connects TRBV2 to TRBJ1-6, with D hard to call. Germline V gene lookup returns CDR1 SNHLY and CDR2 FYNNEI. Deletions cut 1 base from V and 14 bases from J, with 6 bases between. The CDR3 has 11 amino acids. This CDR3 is CASSEDSTLHF. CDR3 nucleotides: TGTGCCAGCAGTGAAGACTCCACCCTCCACTTT.